This T cell receptor (beta chain) was sequenced during a study of identical twins. General observations from the study: Invariant MAIT and iNKT cells may have partly biased zero-insertion analyses.

This clonotype was found a few times. As yet, its antigen is unknown. Template switching added a universal primer site, and cDNA bore unique molecular identifiers. TCRdb re-called the 5' RACE reads through MiXCR, storing one row per CDR3 protein. The repertoire has about 530,000 distinct CDR3 sequences, approximately 20% of them found once; the top ten carry approximately 0.49%. Deletions cut 8 bases from V and 2 bases from J, with 11 bases between. The CDR3 loop spans 13 amino acids. The V gene's germline CDR1 is KGHDR and CDR2 SFDVKD. This sample also appeared in a second study, on yellow fever vaccine responses in identical twins. This second study notes: Twins' vaccine T cell responses reportedly seemed partly convergent and partly personalized.

The chain links TRBV24-1 to TRBJ1-1; D not certain. The specimen sequenced was CD4+ T cells sorted from blood. This receptor was obtained from a woman aged 18-30 years in good health. CDR3 sequence (DNA): TGTGCCACCAATTCAATTGTCAACACTGAAGCTTTCTTT. This sequence encodes CATNSIVNTEAFF.